The 4 T cell receptor beta chains listed next were all sequenced from one sample in a study of technical replicates of blood from several donors. Only in-frame clones appear in the TCRdb table, and some are missing; sequencing was by immunoSEQ multiplex PCR. In the table there are roughly 45,000 clones, 80% to 95% of which are singletons. Sequencing was done on a sample of PBMCs. The receptors here all came from a human donor in good health. Some clones in this sample may be carry-over from other donors' samples.

This chain connects TRBV7-9 to TRBJ2-7; the D gene is possibly TRBD1 (5 bases). Germline loops: CDR1 SEHNR, CDR2 FQNEAQ (reference sequence). The CDR3 spans 15 residues. The ends were cut back, 2 bases at V and 0 bases at J, with 11 bases in the middle. CDR3 DNA sequence: TGTGCCAGCAGCTTAACAGGTTTTAGCTCCTACGAGCAGTACTTC. The encoded protein is CASSLTGFSSYEQYF.

The genes are TRBV7-9 and TRBJ2-7; TRBD1 might be the D (6 bases). In germline, CDR1 is SEHNR, CDR2 FQNEAQ (reference sequence). Trimming left V 10 bases short and J 2 bases short, with 18 bases between. This CDR3 is 14 amino acids long. The CDR3 nucleotides read TGTGCCACCGAGTCTACAGGGCTCACCTACGAGCAGTACTTC. This translates into CATESTGLTYEQYF.

This sequence joins TRBV7-9 and TRBJ2-3, with 8 bases identical to TRBD1. The germline CDR1 and CDR2 sequences are SEHNR and FQNEAQ (reference sequence). The CDR3 loop spans 15 amino acids. The trim removed 5 bases at V and 0 bases at J, leaving 4 bases unmatched. The CDR3, as DNA: TGTGCCAGCAGCCCCCGGGACAGGAGCACAGATACGCAGTATTTT. Protein product: CASSPRDRSTDTQYF.

This rearrangement joins TRBV6-1 to TRBJ1-1, with D hard to call. Trimming removed 2 bases at V and 5 bases at J, with 12 bases between. The CDR3 contains 14 residues. Germline CDR1 reads MNHNS; CDR2 reads SASEGT. The CDR3 is CASSERWGETEAFF. DNA for the CDR3: TGTGCCAGCAGTGAAAGGTGGGGAGAAACTGAAGCTTTCTTT.